A selection of T cell receptor beta chains follows, all from one sample in a study of cytomegalovirus exposure and HLA in healthy donors. Libraries were prepared by immunoSEQ multiplex PCR; TCRdb keeps only in-frame clonotypes and omits some of them. The sample records 150,000 to 200,000 clones, around 76% being singletons. Sequencing used PBMCs. The receptors shown here come from a woman aged 25 to 39 in good health and CMV-seropositive. The CDR3 runs from the conserved cysteine through the conserved F or W. A D gene is named only where the DNA matches it firmly. The size field is filled for only some rows; it gives once, few, many or a size class.

cdr3_length j_call clone_size d_call v_call cdr3_nt cdr3_aa
14 TRBJ1-4 NA NA TRBV9 TGTGCCAGCAGCGTAGGGGGCTCTGATGAAAAACTGTTTTTT CASSVGGSDEKLFF
15 TRBJ1-3 NA TRBD1 TRBV7-9 TGTGCCAGCAGCTTACAGGACAGGGTAACAAACACCATATATTTT CASSLQDRVTNTIYF
14 TRBJ2-7 NA TRBD1 TRBV6-5 TGTGCCAGCAGTTACCGGGACAGGCCCTACGAGCAGTACTTC CASSYRDRPYEQYF
15 TRBJ1-3 few TRBD1 TRBV2 TGTGCCAGCAGTCGCGACAGGGACTCTGGAAACACCATATATTTT CASSRDRDSGNTIYF
14 TRBJ2-7 NA TRBD1 TRBV5-1 TGCGCCAGCAGCTCGGGACAGGGTATGTACGAGCAGTACTTC CASSSGQGMYEQYF
18 TRBJ2-1 NA TRBD2 TRBV9 TGTGCCAGCAACGCCCTGGCGGGAGGCAAGAGCTCCTACAATGAGCAGTTCTTC CASNALAGGKSSYNEQFF
15 TRBJ2-1 few TRBD1 TRBV29-1 TGCAGCGTTGAAGAGGGGACAGGGCGGTACAATGAGCAGTTCTTC CSVEEGTGRYNEQFF
12 TRBJ2-3 NA NA TRBV29-1 TGCAGCGTTGAGGGCGGGATAGATACGCAGTATTTT CSVEGGIDTQYF
14 TRBJ1-1 NA NA TRBV5-1 TGCGCCAGCAGCTCGGGGGGGATGAACACTGAAGCTTTCTTT CASSSGGMNTEAFF
13 TRBJ2-7 once NA TRBV5-1 TGCGCCAGCAGCGGGGACAACTCCTACGAGCAGTACTTC CASSGDNSYEQYF
12 TRBJ2-3 once NA TRBV12-5 TGTGCTAGTGGTCTTTTTGTAGATACGCAGTATTTT CASGLFVDTQYF
12 TRBJ2-1 NA NA TRBV6-5 TGTGCCAGCAGTTATAGCACAGGTGAGCAGTTCTTC CASSYSTGEQFF
12 TRBJ2-7 once TRBD1 TRBV29-1 TGCAGCGTTGGGGCCGGGACAGGGGAGCAGTACTTC CSVGAGTGEQYF
15 TRBJ1-2 once TRBD1 TRBV6-6 TGTGCCAGCCGACCTTTGGGGGACAGGGGAACTGGCTACACCTTC CASRPLGDRGTGYTF
14 TRBJ2-3 few NA TRBV5-6 TGTGCCAGCAGCTTTACCAGTAGCACAGATACGCAGTATTTT CASSFTSSTDTQYF
13 TRBJ2-5 NA TRBD1 TRBV30 TGTGCCTGGAGTAAGGGGGCCGCGGAGACCCAGTACTTC CAWSKGAAETQYF
15 TRBJ2-1 NA TRBD1 TRBV7-6 TGTGCCAGCAGCCCCGGGACAGGGGGGGACAATGAGCAGTTCTTC CASSPGTGGDNEQFF
15 TRBJ2-3 NA TRBD1 TRBV7-9 TGTGCCAGCAGCCGACGACAGGGGGGCACAGATACGCAGTATTTT CASSRRQGGTDTQYF
15 TRBJ2-7 NA TRBD1 TRBV2 TGTGCCAGCAGTGAGGTCGGACAGGGGGCCTACGAGCAGTACTTC CASSEVGQGAYEQYF
14 TRBJ1-4 NA TRBD1 TRBV5-1 TGCGCCAGCAGCGGAACGACAGGGTTCGAAAAACTGTTTTTT CASSGTTGFEKLFF
16 TRBJ1-1 NA TRBD1 TRBV4-1 TGCGCCAGCAGCCAAGCGGTCTCGGGACAGGGAAGTTTAGCTTTCTTT CASSQAVSGQGSLAFF
15 TRBJ2-7 NA NA TRBV4-3 TGCGCCAGCAGCCAAGATGCCCAGTCTGACTACGAGCAGTACTTC CASSQDAQSDYEQYF
16 TRBJ1-1 NA NA TRBV7-6 TGTGCCAGCAGCTTACAGGGGAATCCCATGAACACTGAAGCTTTCTTT CASSLQGNPMNTEAFF
16 TRBJ2-3 NA NA TRBV7-9 TGTGCCAGCAGCTTAGGACGGGGTACTAGCACAGATACGCAGTATTTT CASSLGRGTSTDTQYF
15 TRBJ2-3 NA NA TRBV30 TGTGCCTGGAGTAGGATTAGGGGAAGCACAGATACGCAGTATTTT CAWSRIRGSTDTQYF
17 TRBJ1-6 NA NA TRBV7-2 TGTGCCAGCAGCTTAGAGGTGAGGGGGTCGAGTAATTCACCCCTCCACTTT CASSLEVRGSSNSPLHF
16 TRBJ2-2 NA TRBD2 TRBV5-6 TGTGCCAGCAGCCTGTGGGGACTAGCGGGAGCCGGGGAGCTGTTTTTT CASSLWGLAGAGELFF
14 TRBJ2-7 NA TRBD2 TRBV7-8 TGTGCCAGCAGCACCCCCGGGACTAGAGGCGAGCAGTACTTC CASSTPGTRGEQYF
15 TRBJ2-5 NA TRBD1 TRBV5-4 TGTGCCAGCAGCTTGGCCGGGCAGGGGGCTGCGACCCAGTACTTC CASSLAGQGAATQYF
14 TRBJ1-5 NA NA TRBV9 TGTGCCAGCAGCGTAGCTATAGGGGATCAGCCCCAGCATTTT CASSVAIGDQPQHF
15 TRBJ2-7 NA NA TRBV9 TGTGCCAGCTCGCCCTGGATGGACAGAGACTACGAGCAGTACTTC CASSPWMDRDYEQYF
16 TRBJ2-7 few NA TRBV5-1 TGCGCCAGCACCGGTCGGCCGGGATCGACGTACTACGAGCAGTACTTC CASTGRPGSTYYEQYF
14 TRBJ1-1 NA TRBD1 TRBV5-1 TGCGCCAGCAAAGAGGGGGCAGGGAACACTGAAGCTTTCTTT CASKEGAGNTEAFF
14 TRBJ2-1 once TRBD2 TRBV7-2 TGTGCCAGCAGCCACGGGACTAGCGGCAATGAGCAGTTCTTC CASSHGTSGNEQFF
19 TRBJ2-3 NA TRBD2 TRBV13 TGTGCCAGCAGCTCACGGGGGGCTAGCGGGGGATCCGTCACAGATACGCAGTATTTT CASSSRGASGGSVTDTQYF
13 TRBJ1-1 few TRBD1 TRBV6-5 TGTGCCAGCAGTGCGACAGGGTGGACTGAAGCTTTCTTT CASSATGWTEAFF
13 TRBJ2-1 once NA TRBV2 TGTGCCAGCAGCGAATTTCCTTATAATGAGCAGTTCTTC CASSEFPYNEQFF
15 TRBJ2-7 NA TRBD1 TRBV18 TGTGCCAGCTCACCCCCCCGGGACAGGGGTAACGAGCAGTACTTC CASSPPRDRGNEQYF
14 TRBJ1-1 NA NA TRBV6-5 TGTGCCAGCAGTGAACAGGAGTACAACACTGAAGCTTTCTTT CASSEQEYNTEAFF
16 TRBJ1-5 NA TRBD1 TRBV6-6 TGTGCCAGCAGTTCGAACTCCGGGACAGTCAATCAGCCCCAGCATTTT CASSSNSGTVNQPQHF
13 TRBJ1-5 NA NA TRBV28 TGTGCCAGCAGCCTTAATAGCAATCAGCCCCAGCATTTT CASSLNSNQPQHF
15 TRBJ1-6 few TRBD1 TRBV27 TGTGCCGCAAGACCCGGGACAGGGTCGAATTCACCCCTCCACTTT CAARPGTGSNSPLHF
15 TRBJ1-1 NA NA TRBV6-5 TGTGCCAGCAGTTACTCGGAGCTACCGAACACTGAAGCTTTCTTT CASSYSELPNTEAFF
15 TRBJ1-5 NA NA TRBV28 TGTGCCAGCAGACGCAGATCCAACGGCAATCAGCCCCAGCATTTT CASRRRSNGNQPQHF